This T cell receptor beta chain emerged from a study of T-cell reconstitution after alpha-beta-depleted transplantation in children. Ten or more counts support this clonotype. The antigen is not known. Unique molecular identifiers were incorporated during preparation of the TCRbeta library. One entry per CDR3 protein results from TCRdb running MiXCR on the PCR reads. In the table there are fewer than 700,000 distinct CDR3 sequences, 10% to 15% of which are singletons. The CDR3 length is 16 residues. CDR1 and CDR2 (germline): SEHNR, FQNEAQ (reference sequence). J gave up 4 bases and V 5 bases, and 7 bases lay outside the gene matches. The study, taken as a whole, reports: A year had passed since transplant, and T-cell counts and diversity by then came mostly from newly produced T cells. Reported findings indicate that, about two months after transplant, alpha-beta T cells came from several hundred expanded clones, which were derived from non-depleted graft cells.

Sequenced material: PBMCs, mostly from graft donor cells, taken 360 days after TCRalphabeta/CD19-depleted stem cell transplant. The chain combines TRBV7-9 with TRBJ2-1, with 11 bases fitting TRBD2. The source is a male patient between 5 and 17 years old who had a stem cell transplant for acute myeloid leukemia, so the T cells may come from the graft donor. This CDR3 reads CASSRSGTSGYNEQFF. DNA of the CDR3: TGTGCCAGCAGCCGATCCGGGACTAGCGGTTACAATGAGCAGTTCTTC.